The 8 T cell receptor beta chains reported below all come from one sample, sequenced in a study of shared clonotypes between healthy human individuals. Assay used: immunoSEQ multiplex PCR; TCRdb lists only in-frame clones, some missing. Among fewer than 600,000 clones listed, more than 75% were seen once. The sequenced material came from PBMCs. The receptors come from a woman aged 40 to 50 in good health. Some clones in this sample may be carry-over from other donors' samples.

The chain is built from TRBV5-8 and TRBJ2-7; no firm D call. This CDR3 is built from 12 residues. CDR1 is SGHTS and CDR2 is YDEGEE in the germline V gene. V lost 4 bases and J lost 1, with 6 bases in between. CDR3 protein: CASSPQSYEQYF. For the CDR3, the DNA is TGTGCCAGCAGCCCCCAATCCTACGAGCAGTACTTC.

This clone was seen a handful of times. This chain uses TRBV28 with TRBJ1-5; 7 nucleotides agree with TRBD1. Trimming removed 7 bases from V and 5 bases from J; junction bases left unmatched: 5. CDR3 length: 13 residues. CDR1 and CDR2 from the germline V gene are MDHEN and SYDVKM. CDR3 amino acids: CASTDRDYQPQHF. The CDR3 nucleotides read TGTGCCAGCACCGACAGGGACTATCAGCCCCAGCATTTT.

The V and J genes are TRBV21-1 and TRBJ2-7; the table's D call, TRBD2, was not checked against the DNA. TRBV21-1 counts as a pseudogene. This CDR3 has 13 amino acids. CDR3 in DNA: TGTGCCAGCAGCAAGTCCCGGGACTCCGAGCAGTACTTC. It is translated as CASSKSRDSEQYF.

The chain is built from TRBV7-2 and TRBJ2-3, with 13 positions matching TRBD2. Germline-derived CDR1 and CDR2 are SGHTA and FQGNSA. The V segment lost 4 bases and the J segment 6 bases; nucleotides outside the gene matches: 7. The CDR3 is 16 residues long. CDR3 protein: CASSSGTSGVGDTQYF. The CDR3 DNA sequence: TGTGCCAGCAGCTCCGGGACTAGCGGGGTCGGGGATACGCAGTATTTT.

The genes are TRBV19 and TRBJ1-3, with TRBD1 as a possible D gene (5 bases). This CDR3 spans 14 amino acids. The germline V gene encodes CDR1 LNHDA and CDR2 SQIVND (reference sequence). Trimming stripped 7 bases from V and 5 bases from J, with 15 bases between. The DNA for the CDR3 is TGTGCCAGTACCAAAGGGACGGCTAGAAACACCATATATTTT. Encoded protein: CASTKGTARNTIYF.

This clone was found many times. This sequence joins TRBV28 and TRBJ1-1, with D possibly being TRBD1 (5 bases). Trimming left V 7 bases short and J 0 bases short, with 12 bases between. Germline loops: CDR1 MDHEN, CDR2 SYDVKM. There are 14 residues in the CDR3. CDR3 sequence reads: CASTLRGVNTEAFF. CDR3 nucleotides: TGTGCCAGCACCTTACGGGGGGTGAACACTGAAGCTTTCTTT.

The table lists this clone with a count of one. The sample holds other DNA sequences that translate to the same CDR3. The chain employs TRBV18 and TRBJ2-1, with 12 bases aligning to TRBD2. Germline CDR1 and CDR2: KGHSH and LQKENI. The CDR3 extends over 15 amino acids. V trimming: 2 bases; J trimming: 6 bases; junction bases outside the gene matches: 2. The CDR3 DNA follows: TGTGCCAGCTCACCAGTGACTAGCGGGAGCAATGAGCAGTTCTTC. Translation gives CASSPVTSGSNEQFF. Full variable domain (remainder filled in from reference TRBV18 and TRBJ2-1): NAGVMQNPRHLVRRRGQEARLRCSPMKGHSHVYWYRQLPEEGLKFMVYLQKENIIDESGMPKERFSAEFPKEGPSILRIQQVVRGDSAAYFCASSPVTSGSNEQFFGPGTRLTVL.

The V and J genes are TRBV11-2 and TRBJ1-1, with D perhaps matching TRBD1 (5 bases). The ends were cut back, 1 base at V and 1 base at J, with 19 bases in the middle. The CDR3 has 18 residues. Germline loops: CDR1 SGHAT, CDR2 FQNNGV. The CDR3 region is CASSLALGGTQPNTEAFF. CDR3 sequence (DNA): TGTGCCAGCAGCTTAGCTCTGGGGGGGACCCAACCGAACACTGAAGCTTTCTTT.